The rows below give T cell receptor beta chains drawn from one sample of a study of response to subunit inactivated influenza vaccine. Using its own MiXCR run on the RT-PCR reads, TCRdb lists one record per CDR3 protein. The sample contains 530,000 or so distinct CDR3 sequences, 13% to 15% of which appear only once. The sequencing here drew on PBMCs from blood, taken 11 to 12 days after vaccination. The receptors shown here come from a man between 45 and 60 years old who received an inactivated influenza vaccine. Each CDR3 is given with its conserved first and last residue. Each record gives: V gene, J gene, clone size, D gene, CDR3 DNA, CDR3 protein. The D gene is left open where the match is weak. The size of a clone is reported for some rows only, either as once, few or many, or as a class for expanded clones.

v_gene: TRBV7-7
j_gene: TRBJ2-2
abundance: once
d_gene: -
CDR3nt: TGTGCTAGCAGCTTAGACGGGGGCGGCGGAAGGGAGCTGTTTTTT
CDR3aa: CASSLDGGGGRELFF

v_gene: TRBV6-2/TRBV6-3
j_gene: TRBJ2-1
abundance: many
d_gene: -
CDR3nt: TGTGCCAGCAGTTACCTAGCGCATTACAATGAGCAGTTCTTC
CDR3aa: CASSYLAHYNEQFF

v_gene: TRBV6-2/TRBV6-3
j_gene: TRBJ2-1
abundance: -
d_gene: -
CDR3nt: TGTGCCAGCAGTTATTCAGGCTCCCCCAACCCCAATGAGCAGTTCTTC
CDR3aa: CASSYSGSPNPNEQFF

v_gene: TRBV14
j_gene: TRBJ2-5
abundance: few
d_gene: TRBD1
CDR3nt: TGTGCCAGCAGCCGGAGGACAGGAGTGACCCAGTACTTC
CDR3aa: CASSRRTGVTQYF

v_gene: TRBV20-1
j_gene: TRBJ2-1
abundance: few
d_gene: -
CDR3nt: TGCAGTGCTAGTCTCCAGTGGGATGAGCAGTTCTTC
CDR3aa: CSASLQWDEQFF

v_gene: TRBV12-3/TRBV12-4
j_gene: TRBJ2-1
abundance: once
d_gene: -
CDR3nt: TGTGCCAGCAGTTTCGCGGGGGCGGAAGGAGAGCAGTTCTTC
CDR3aa: CASSFAGAEGEQFF

v_gene: TRBV5-1
j_gene: TRBJ2-7
abundance: -
d_gene: TRBD2
CDR3nt: TGCGCCAGCAGCGGGGGTCTAGCGGATAGCTCCTACGAGCAGTACTTC
CDR3aa: CASSGGLADSSYEQYF

v_gene: TRBV7-9
j_gene: TRBJ1-4
abundance: few
d_gene: -
CDR3nt: TGTGCCAGCAGCTCCAGAACTAATGAAAAACTGTTTTTT
CDR3aa: CASSSRTNEKLFF

v_gene: TRBV5-1
j_gene: TRBJ2-1
abundance: -
d_gene: TRBD2
CDR3nt: TGCGCCAGCAGGGCTAGCGGGGGGAGCTCCTACAATGAGCAGTTCTTC
CDR3aa: CASRASGGSSYNEQFF

v_gene: TRBV12-3/TRBV12-4
j_gene: TRBJ2-3
abundance: many
d_gene: -
CDR3nt: TGTGCCAGCAGTTTGAGGAGGGCAACCACAGATACGCAGTATTTT
CDR3aa: CASSLRRATTDTQYF

v_gene: TRBV27
j_gene: TRBJ2-7
abundance: many
d_gene: TRBD1
CDR3nt: TGTGCCAGCAGTGTACTGGGACAGGGACACGAGCAGTACTTC
CDR3aa: CASSVLGQGHEQYF

v_gene: TRBV5-1
j_gene: TRBJ2-2
abundance: few
d_gene: TRBD2
CDR3nt: TGCGCCAGTCGGATAGCGGGAGTGAACACCGGGGAGCTGTTTTTT
CDR3aa: CASRIAGVNTGELFF

v_gene: TRBV20-1
j_gene: TRBJ1-6
abundance: -
d_gene: -
CDR3nt: TGCAGTGCTAGAGTTCGGGAGGCCCTAGGCTCACCCCTCCACTTT
CDR3aa: CSARVREALGSPLHF

v_gene: TRBV12-3/TRBV12-4
j_gene: TRBJ2-7
abundance: once
d_gene: TRBD2
CDR3nt: TGTGCCAGCAGTTTCCGGCCTAGCGGGAGGCAGTACTTC
CDR3aa: CASSFRPSGRQYF

v_gene: TRBV3-1
j_gene: TRBJ2-7
abundance: -
d_gene: -
CDR3nt: TGTGCCAGCAGCCCTCAGGTTGGGGAGCAGTACTTC
CDR3aa: CASSPQVGEQYF

v_gene: TRBV10-3
j_gene: TRBJ1-4
abundance: -
d_gene: -
CDR3nt: TGTGCCATCAGTGAGTGGGGAGGAGGAACTAATGAAAAACTGTTTTTT
CDR3aa: CAISEWGGGTNEKLFF

v_gene: TRBV12-3/TRBV12-4
j_gene: TRBJ2-5
abundance: many
d_gene: -
CDR3nt: TGTGCCAGCAGTCCCCCGGGAAGAGAGACCCAGTACTTC
CDR3aa: CASSPPGRETQYF

v_gene: TRBV5-1
j_gene: TRBJ2-3
abundance: many
d_gene: TRBD2
CDR3nt: TGTGCCAGCAGTTTAGCGGCTAGCGGGGGCACAGATACGCAGTATTTT
CDR3aa: CASSLAASGGTDTQYF

v_gene: TRBV29-1
j_gene: TRBJ1-1
abundance: few
d_gene: -
CDR3nt: TGCAGCGCCCGGACGGCGAACACTGAAGCTTTCTTT
CDR3aa: CSARTANTEAFF

v_gene: TRBV30
j_gene: TRBJ1-1
abundance: few
d_gene: -
CDR3nt: TGTGCCTGGAGCAGGGCGAACACTGAAGCTTTCTTT
CDR3aa: CAWSRANTEAFF

v_gene: TRBV20-1
j_gene: TRBJ1-5
abundance: -
d_gene: TRBD1
CDR3nt: TGCAGTACGGAGGGACAGCGGAATCAGCCCCAGCATTTT
CDR3aa: CSTEGQRNQPQHF

v_gene: TRBV20-1
j_gene: TRBJ2-7
abundance: -
d_gene: TRBD2
CDR3nt: TGCAGTGCGCCGAGTAGGAGCGGGAGCTCCTACGAGCAGTACTTC
CDR3aa: CSAPSRSGSSYEQYF

v_gene: TRBV2
j_gene: TRBJ2-5
abundance: few
d_gene: -
CDR3nt: TGTGCCAGCACGCCCCAGTACTTC
CDR3aa: CASTPQYF

v_gene: TRBV6-1
j_gene: TRBJ2-5
abundance: -
d_gene: -
CDR3nt: TGTGCCACCCAGCACGGGGGCGTCGACGGGTGGGAGACCCAGTACTTC
CDR3aa: CATQHGGVDGWETQYF

v_gene: TRBV6-1
j_gene: TRBJ1-5
abundance: many
d_gene: TRBD1
CDR3nt: TGTGCCTCGAAACAGGGGAATGATCAGCCCCAGCATTTT
CDR3aa: CASKQGNDQPQHF

v_gene: TRBV29-1
j_gene: TRBJ2-1
abundance: few
d_gene: TRBD2
CDR3nt: TGCAGCGCTGCGCACGGACTAGCAGCAAACTACCCGTTCTTC
CDR3aa: CSAAHGLAANYPFF

v_gene: TRBV29-1
j_gene: TRBJ2-7
abundance: few
d_gene: TRBD2
CDR3nt: TGCAGCGTTCGGGGGGGGCAGGGATCCTACGAGCAGTACTTC
CDR3aa: CSVRGGQGSYEQYF

v_gene: TRBV24-1
j_gene: TRBJ1-1
abundance: few
d_gene: TRBD1
CDR3nt: TGTGCCACCAGTGAGATACAGGGGGGACCCACCTTCTTT
CDR3aa: CATSEIQGGPTFF

v_gene: TRBV28
j_gene: TRBJ1-1
abundance: -
d_gene: -
CDR3nt: TGTGCCAGCAGTTTGACTTTCGACACTGAAGCTTTCTTT
CDR3aa: CASSLTFDTEAFF

v_gene: TRBV28
j_gene: TRBJ2-3
abundance: -
d_gene: -
CDR3nt: TGTGCCAGCACTGGGGGAATTACAGATACGCAGTATTTT
CDR3aa: CASTGGITDTQYF

v_gene: TRBV2
j_gene: TRBJ1-1
abundance: many
d_gene: -
CDR3nt: TGTGCCAGCAGGCCCTACCGGTCGGGGAACACTGAAGCTTTCTTT
CDR3aa: CASRPYRSGNTEAFF

v_gene: TRBV20-1
j_gene: TRBJ2-7
abundance: few
d_gene: -
CDR3nt: TGCAGTGTTGGGACTGCCCCTTACGAGCAGTACTTC
CDR3aa: CSVGTAPYEQYF

v_gene: TRBV7-2
j_gene: TRBJ2-3
abundance: few
d_gene: -
CDR3nt: TGTGCCAGCAGCTTAAGGGCGGGCAGGGGTAGGACAGATACGCAGTATTTT
CDR3aa: CASSLRAGRGRTDTQYF

v_gene: TRBV7-8
j_gene: TRBJ2-1
abundance: few
d_gene: -
CDR3nt: TGTGCCAGCAGCGTAATATCGGGAAAAGCGTACAATGAGCAGTTCTTC
CDR3aa: CASSVISGKAYNEQFF

v_gene: TRBV10-3
j_gene: TRBJ1-2
abundance: -
d_gene: -
CDR3nt: TGTGCCATCAGCCGAGTTAGCCCGACAGTTGGCTACACCTTC
CDR3aa: CAISRVSPTVGYTF

v_gene: TRBV5-6
j_gene: TRBJ2-5
abundance: few
d_gene: -
CDR3nt: TGTGCCAGCAGCCCCACCCTGGCCCCCATATCCCAAGAGACCCAGTACTTC
CDR3aa: CASSPTLAPISQETQYF

v_gene: TRBV5-1
j_gene: TRBJ2-3
abundance: many
d_gene: TRBD2
CDR3nt: TGCGCCAGCAGCGGAAGCGGGAGGGTCCCAGATACGCAGTATTTT
CDR3aa: CASSGSGRVPDTQYF

v_gene: TRBV20-1
j_gene: TRBJ2-1
abundance: few
d_gene: TRBD2
CDR3nt: TGCAGTGCTAGAGGGGCAGGGGCTAGCGGGAGAATCAATGAGCAGTTCTTC
CDR3aa: CSARGAGASGRINEQFF

v_gene: TRBV4-2
j_gene: TRBJ2-3
abundance: -
d_gene: -
CDR3nt: TGTGCCAGCAGCCAAGATTGGCGGGCGGAAGATACGCAGTATTTT
CDR3aa: CASSQDWRAEDTQYF

v_gene: TRBV7-2
j_gene: TRBJ2-7
abundance: -
d_gene: -
CDR3nt: TGTGCCAGCGCCAAAAGTAGGGGACAAAGCTACGAGCAGTACTTC
CDR3aa: CASAKSRGQSYEQYF

v_gene: TRBV7-2
j_gene: TRBJ2-1
abundance: -
d_gene: TRBD2
CDR3nt: TGTGCCAGCAGCTTAGGGCGACTAGCTGGCAATGAGCAGTTCTTC
CDR3aa: CASSLGRLAGNEQFF

v_gene: TRBV12-3/TRBV12-4
j_gene: TRBJ1-2
abundance: few
d_gene: -
CDR3nt: TGTGCCAGCAGTCCTGCTTCGAACTATGGCTACACCTTC
CDR3aa: CASSPASNYGYTF

v_gene: TRBV9
j_gene: TRBJ2-3
abundance: few
d_gene: TRBD2
CDR3nt: TGTGCCAGCAGCGTAGGGGCACTAGCGGAGTTCACAGATACGCAGTATTTT
CDR3aa: CASSVGALAEFTDTQYF

v_gene: TRBV5-1
j_gene: TRBJ2-7
abundance: -
d_gene: -
CDR3nt: TGCGCCAGCAGCTTGCAGGGAGGAACTTACGAGCAGTACTTC
CDR3aa: CASSLQGGTYEQYF

v_gene: TRBV9
j_gene: TRBJ1-3
abundance: -
d_gene: TRBD1
CDR3nt: TGTGCCAGCAGCCCACAGGGGGCTGACACCATATATTTT
CDR3aa: CASSPQGADTIYF

v_gene: TRBV5-6
j_gene: TRBJ2-1
abundance: few
d_gene: -
CDR3nt: TGTGCCAGCAGCTTGGACGGACACTACAATGAGCAGTTCTTC
CDR3aa: CASSLDGHYNEQFF

v_gene: TRBV24-1
j_gene: TRBJ2-1
abundance: few
d_gene: TRBD1
CDR3nt: TGTGCCACCAGTGACCCGCCGGGACAGGCCAACAATGAGCAGTTCTTC
CDR3aa: CATSDPPGQANNEQFF

v_gene: TRBV7-3
j_gene: TRBJ2-5
abundance: -
d_gene: -
CDR3nt: TGTGCCAGCAGCACATCCGGAGCAGAGACCCAGTACTTC
CDR3aa: CASSTSGAETQYF

v_gene: TRBV21-1
j_gene: TRBJ1-1
abundance: few
d_gene: -
CDR3nt: TGTGCCAGCAGCTACTCCCCGGGAGGTGGAGAAGCTTTCTTT
CDR3aa: CASSYSPGGGEAFF

v_gene: TRBV3-1
j_gene: TRBJ1-4
abundance: few
d_gene: -
CDR3nt: TGTGCCAGCAGCCAAAGTCACAGCTATAATGAAAAACTGTTTTTT
CDR3aa: CASSQSHSYNEKLFF

v_gene: TRBV5-1
j_gene: TRBJ1-3
abundance: many
d_gene: -
CDR3nt: TGCGCCAGCAGCTTGCGCCCGGAGTCTGGAAACACCATATATTTT
CDR3aa: CASSLRPESGNTIYF

v_gene: TRBV7-2
j_gene: TRBJ2-2
abundance: few
d_gene: -
CDR3nt: TGTGCCAGCAGAATGCCGGGACAGAACACCGGGGAGCTGTTTTTT
CDR3aa: CASRMPGQNTGELFF

v_gene: TRBV10-3
j_gene: TRBJ2-5
abundance: few
d_gene: -
CDR3nt: TGTGCCATCAGTGAGTCGTTGGGCGCCTACCAAGAGACCCAGTACTTC
CDR3aa: CAISESLGAYQETQYF

v_gene: TRBV15
j_gene: TRBJ2-1
abundance: -
d_gene: TRBD2
CDR3nt: TGTGCCACCAGCAGAGGGGAGACTAGCGTTTCCTACAATGAGCAGTTCTTC
CDR3aa: CATSRGETSVSYNEQFF

v_gene: TRBV30
j_gene: TRBJ2-6
abundance: -
d_gene: -
CDR3nt: TGTGCCTGGACTTGGGGGCCCGGGGCCAACGTCCTGACTTTC
CDR3aa: CAWTWGPGANVLTF

v_gene: TRBV7-9
j_gene: TRBJ2-1
abundance: -
d_gene: -
CDR3nt: TGTGCCAGCAGACCCGGGACACCTTACAATGAGCAGTTCTTC
CDR3aa: CASRPGTPYNEQFF

v_gene: TRBV6-2/TRBV6-3
j_gene: TRBJ2-1
abundance: -
d_gene: TRBD2
CDR3nt: TGTGCCAGCAGTTCGATGGCGGGAGCCTACAATGAGCAGTTCTTC
CDR3aa: CASSSMAGAYNEQFF

v_gene: TRBV5-5
j_gene: TRBJ2-1
abundance: few
d_gene: TRBD2
CDR3nt: TGTGCCAGCAGCCTTAGCGGGGGAGTTGGGACTGAGCAGTTCTTC
CDR3aa: CASSLSGGVGTEQFF

v_gene: TRBV2
j_gene: TRBJ2-1
abundance: -
d_gene: -
CDR3nt: TGTGCCAGCATACAGCGCCTCAATGAGCAGTTCTTC
CDR3aa: CASIQRLNEQFF

v_gene: TRBV13
j_gene: TRBJ2-7
abundance: -
d_gene: TRBD2
CDR3nt: TGTGCCAGCAGTAGACCGAAAAGCGGGGTCTCCTACGAGCAGTACTTC
CDR3aa: CASSRPKSGVSYEQYF